These T cell receptor beta chains were read from a single sample in a study of CD8 T cells in Susac syndrome. Each CDR3 protein gets one entry after TCRdb re-called the immunoSEQ multiplex PCR reads with MiXCR. The profile shows 180,000 or so distinct CDR3 sequences, approximately 96% of them singletons. Sequencing input: CD4+ T cells from PBMCs. The source of these receptors is a human donor in good health. CDR3s include the opening cysteine and the closing phenylalanine or tryptophan. The D gene is left open where the match is weak. Clone size is shown for a subset of rows, as once, few, many or a class of expanded clone.

j_gene: TRBJ2-5; d_gene: TRBD2; abundance: NA; v_gene: TRBV5-6; CDR3aa: CASSLGRGSEETQYF; CDR3nt: TGTGCCAGCAGCTTGGGGCGGGGGTCGGAAGAGACCCAGTACTTC
j_gene: TRBJ2-7; d_gene: NA; abundance: NA; v_gene: TRBV5-1; CDR3aa: CASSLAPTPDSYEQYF; CDR3nt: TGCGCCAGCAGCTTGGCCCCGACACCCGACTCCTACGAGCAGTACTTC
j_gene: TRBJ2-3; d_gene: TRBD2; abundance: once; v_gene: TRBV29-1; CDR3aa: CSVAAGARDTQYF; CDR3nt: TGCAGCGTCGCAGCGGGGGCAAGAGATACGCAGTATTTT
j_gene: TRBJ1-6; d_gene: TRBD1; abundance: NA; v_gene: TRBV5-1; CDR3aa: CASSMGQENSPLHF; CDR3nt: TGCGCCAGCAGCATGGGACAGGAAAATTCACCCCTCCACTTT
j_gene: TRBJ2-7; d_gene: TRBD2; abundance: NA; v_gene: TRBV20-1; CDR3aa: CSARGTSGVSPYEQYF; CDR3nt: TGCAGTGCTAGGGGGACTAGCGGGGTTTCTCCCTACGAGCAGTACTTC
j_gene: TRBJ2-6; d_gene: TRBD1; abundance: NA; v_gene: TRBV4-3; CDR3aa: CASSPPGQGISGANVLTF; CDR3nt: TGCGCCAGCAGCCCTCCGGGACAGGGAATCTCTGGGGCCAACGTCCTGACTTTC
j_gene: TRBJ2-3; d_gene: NA; abundance: NA; v_gene: TRBV7-2; CDR3aa: CASSFGGGTDTQYF; CDR3nt: TGTGCCAGCAGCTTCGGGGGTGGCACAGATACGCAGTATTTT
j_gene: TRBJ2-1; d_gene: NA; abundance: NA; v_gene: TRBV29-1; CDR3aa: CSVDHGRGSYNEQFF; CDR3nt: TGCAGCGTTGATCACGGGAGAGGGTCCTACAATGAGCAGTTCTTC
j_gene: TRBJ2-7; d_gene: NA; abundance: NA; v_gene: TRBV20-1; CDR3aa: CSASPDSFSYEQYF; CDR3nt: TGCAGTGCTAGTCCCGACAGTTTCTCCTACGAGCAGTACTTC
j_gene: TRBJ2-7; d_gene: NA; abundance: NA; v_gene: TRBV28; CDR3aa: CASSLYYPSGEQYF; CDR3nt: TGTGCCAGCAGTTTATATTATCCGTCAGGCGAGCAGTACTTC
j_gene: TRBJ2-1; d_gene: NA; abundance: NA; v_gene: TRBV18; CDR3aa: CASSPTQLLNEQFF; CDR3nt: TGTGCCAGCTCACCAACTCAGCTTCTCAATGAGCAGTTCTTC
j_gene: TRBJ2-5; d_gene: NA; abundance: NA; v_gene: TRBV14; CDR3aa: CASSQGGSGVETQYF; CDR3nt: TGTGCCAGCAGCCAAGGAGGATCAGGGGTAGAGACCCAGTACTTC
j_gene: TRBJ2-7; d_gene: NA; abundance: NA; v_gene: TRBV7-2; CDR3aa: CASSFDTVSYEQYF; CDR3nt: TGTGCCAGCAGCTTCGACACAGTCTCCTACGAGCAGTACTTC
j_gene: TRBJ2-1; d_gene: TRBD2; abundance: NA; v_gene: TRBV30; CDR3aa: CAWGPGLAGDNEQFF; CDR3nt: TGTGCCTGGGGCCCGGGACTAGCGGGGGACAATGAGCAGTTCTTC
j_gene: TRBJ2-3; d_gene: TRBD2; abundance: NA; v_gene: TRBV20-1; CDR3aa: CSANPGRGGTDTQYF; CDR3nt: TGCAGTGCCAACCCCGGCCGGGGGGGCACAGATACGCAGTATTTT
j_gene: TRBJ1-2; d_gene: NA; abundance: NA; v_gene: TRBV12-3/TRBV12-4; CDR3aa: CASSFHRGAGYTF; CDR3nt: TGTGCCAGCAGTTTCCATAGGGGCGCGGGCTACACCTTC
j_gene: TRBJ1-6; d_gene: NA; abundance: NA; v_gene: TRBV4-3; CDR3aa: CASSQDGAGLNSPLHF; CDR3nt: TGCGCCAGCAGCCAAGATGGGGCAGGACTGAATTCACCCCTCCACTTT
j_gene: TRBJ2-4; d_gene: NA; abundance: once; v_gene: TRBV5-1; CDR3aa: CASSLATSAKNIQYF; CDR3nt: TGCGCCAGCAGCTTGGCTACATCAGCCAAAAACATTCAGTACTTC
j_gene: TRBJ1-5; d_gene: NA; abundance: NA; v_gene: TRBV25-1; CDR3aa: CASSQGGAGQPQHF; CDR3nt: TGTGCCAGCAGTCAAGGGGGGGCGGGCCAGCCCCAGCATTTT
j_gene: TRBJ2-5; d_gene: NA; abundance: NA; v_gene: TRBV9; CDR3aa: CASSASGLLQETQYF; CDR3nt: TGTGCCAGCAGCGCGTCGGGACTCCTCCAAGAGACCCAGTACTTC
j_gene: TRBJ2-1; d_gene: TRBD1; abundance: NA; v_gene: TRBV20-1; CDR3aa: CSAREVQGGSYNEQFF; CDR3nt: TGCAGTGCTAGAGAAGTACAGGGGGGCTCCTACAATGAGCAGTTCTTC
j_gene: TRBJ2-5; d_gene: NA; abundance: NA; v_gene: TRBV9; CDR3aa: CASSGSTQETQYF; CDR3nt: TGTGCCAGCAGCGGAAGTACTCAAGAGACCCAGTACTTC
j_gene: TRBJ2-3; d_gene: NA; abundance: NA; v_gene: TRBV7-2; CDR3aa: CASSPGSGDTQYF; CDR3nt: TGTGCCAGCAGCCCTGGAAGCGGAGATACGCAGTATTTT
j_gene: TRBJ2-6; d_gene: NA; abundance: NA; v_gene: TRBV7-3; CDR3aa: CASSLGPGSSGANVLTF; CDR3nt: TGTGCCAGCAGCTTAGGTCCGGGTTCCTCTGGGGCCAACGTCCTGACTTTC
j_gene: TRBJ2-5; d_gene: NA; abundance: NA; v_gene: TRBV9; CDR3aa: CASSALDSFWETQYF; CDR3nt: TGTGCCAGCAGCGCCCTGGACTCTTTTTGGGAGACCCAGTACTTC
j_gene: TRBJ1-5; d_gene: NA; abundance: NA; v_gene: TRBV20-1; CDR3aa: CSANDPRTDQPQHF; CDR3nt: TGCAGTGCAAACGACCCCAGGACGGATCAGCCCCAGCATTTT
j_gene: TRBJ2-3; d_gene: TRBD2; abundance: NA; v_gene: TRBV3-1; CDR3aa: CASSQGTSGGAGSTQYF; CDR3nt: TGTGCCAGCAGCCAAGGAACTAGCGGGGGGGCCGGGTCCACGCAGTATTTT
j_gene: TRBJ2-7; d_gene: NA; abundance: NA; v_gene: TRBV27; CDR3aa: CASSADSVQGREQYF; CDR3nt: TGTGCCAGCAGTGCCGACAGCGTTCAGGGCCGGGAGCAGTACTTC
j_gene: TRBJ2-1; d_gene: NA; abundance: NA; v_gene: TRBV4-2; CDR3aa: CASSQDIQARGSYNEQFF; CDR3nt: TGTGCCAGCAGCCAAGATATTCAGGCGAGGGGCTCCTACAATGAGCAGTTCTTC
j_gene: TRBJ2-1; d_gene: TRBD1; abundance: NA; v_gene: TRBV15; CDR3aa: CATSGGWDRGVNEQFF; CDR3nt: TGTGCCACCAGCGGAGGGTGGGACAGGGGTGTCAATGAGCAGTTCTTC
j_gene: TRBJ2-6; d_gene: TRBD1; abundance: NA; v_gene: TRBV2; CDR3aa: CASTDRAGANVLTF; CDR3nt: TGTGCCAGCACTGACAGGGCTGGGGCCAACGTCCTGACTTTC
j_gene: TRBJ2-1; d_gene: NA; abundance: NA; v_gene: TRBV7-8; CDR3aa: CASSSVYVGSYNEQFF; CDR3nt: TGTGCCAGCAGCTCCGTGTACGTGGGCTCCTACAATGAGCAGTTCTTC
j_gene: TRBJ2-5; d_gene: NA; abundance: NA; v_gene: TRBV20-1; CDR3aa: CSAREGLGRRETQYF; CDR3nt: TGCAGTGCTAGAGAGGGGCTTGGGAGAAGGGAGACCCAGTACTTC
j_gene: TRBJ2-7; d_gene: NA; abundance: NA; v_gene: TRBV20-1; CDR3aa: CSASAHPRYEQYF; CDR3nt: TGCAGTGCTAGCGCACACCCAAGGTACGAGCAGTACTTC
j_gene: TRBJ1-6; d_gene: NA; abundance: NA; v_gene: TRBV20-1; CDR3aa: CSAQSSRGYNSPLHF; CDR3nt: TGCAGTGCTCAGTCCAGTCGGGGCTATAATTCACCCCTCCACTTT
j_gene: TRBJ1-1; d_gene: NA; abundance: NA; v_gene: TRBV6-6; CDR3aa: CASSYSMGKNTEAFF; CDR3nt: TGTGCCAGCAGTTACTCGATGGGGAAGAACACTGAAGCTTTCTTT
j_gene: TRBJ1-2; d_gene: NA; abundance: NA; v_gene: TRBV5-4; CDR3aa: CASKEQAHGYTF; CDR3nt: TGTGCCAGCAAGGAACAAGCCCATGGCTACACCTTC
j_gene: TRBJ1-5; d_gene: NA; abundance: NA; v_gene: TRBV4-3; CDR3aa: CASSQDRKGNQPQHF; CDR3nt: TGCGCCAGCAGCCAAGATCGTAAGGGGAATCAGCCCCAGCATTTT
j_gene: TRBJ2-3; d_gene: NA; abundance: NA; v_gene: TRBV29-1; CDR3aa: CSVPPTLGDSDTQYF; CDR3nt: TGCAGCGTTCCGCCGACCTTAGGGGACTCAGATACGCAGTATTTT
j_gene: TRBJ2-2; d_gene: NA; abundance: NA; v_gene: TRBV12-3/TRBV12-4; CDR3aa: CASLEGTGELFF; CDR3nt: TGTGCCAGTTTGGAGGGGACCGGGGAGCTGTTTTTT
j_gene: TRBJ1-5; d_gene: NA; abundance: NA; v_gene: TRBV20-1; CDR3aa: CSARSRVGDGAQHF; CDR3nt: TGCAGTGCTAGGTCCAGGGTGGGCGATGGGGCCCAGCATTTT
j_gene: TRBJ1-4; d_gene: TRBD1; abundance: NA; v_gene: TRBV28; CDR3aa: CASKQGAYEKLFF; CDR3nt: TGTGCCAGCAAACAGGGGGCGTATGAAAAACTGTTTTTT
j_gene: TRBJ2-6; d_gene: NA; abundance: NA; v_gene: TRBV20-1; CDR3aa: CSASRGSAGANVLTF; CDR3nt: TGCAGTGCCTCGAGGGGGTCCGCTGGGGCCAACGTCCTGACTTTC
j_gene: TRBJ2-3; d_gene: NA; abundance: NA; v_gene: TRBV7-2; CDR3aa: CASSSMTHTDTQYF; CDR3nt: TGTGCCAGCAGCTCAATGACACACACAGATACGCAGTATTTT
j_gene: TRBJ2-5; d_gene: NA; abundance: NA; v_gene: TRBV25-1; CDR3aa: CASSEGGRGDETQYF; CDR3nt: TGTGCCAGCAGTGAAGGTGGCAGAGGGGACGAGACCCAGTACTTC
j_gene: TRBJ1-6; d_gene: NA; abundance: NA; v_gene: TRBV20-1; CDR3aa: CSARPRGSSHNSPLHF; CDR3nt: TGCAGTGCTAGACCCCGGGGGTCTTCCCATAATTCACCCCTCCACTTT
j_gene: TRBJ1-5; d_gene: TRBD1; abundance: NA; v_gene: TRBV6-2/TRBV6-3; CDR3aa: CASSRTGMNQPQHF; CDR3nt: TGTGCCAGCAGTCGGACAGGGATGAATCAGCCCCAGCATTTT
j_gene: TRBJ2-2; d_gene: NA; abundance: NA; v_gene: TRBV29-1; CDR3aa: CSVEVFSGTGELFF; CDR3nt: TGCAGCGTTGAAGTCTTTTCGGGGACCGGGGAGCTGTTTTTT
j_gene: TRBJ2-3; d_gene: TRBD2; abundance: NA; v_gene: TRBV19; CDR3aa: CASQASGRTDTQYF; CDR3nt: TGTGCCAGTCAAGCTAGCGGGCGCACAGATACGCAGTATTTT
j_gene: TRBJ2-5; d_gene: NA; abundance: NA; v_gene: TRBV7-2; CDR3aa: CASSLAFGPGEETQYF; CDR3nt: TGTGCCAGCAGCTTAGCGTTCGGGCCGGGAGAAGAGACCCAGTACTTC
j_gene: TRBJ2-3; d_gene: NA; abundance: NA; v_gene: TRBV11-2; CDR3aa: CASSSPGHFTDTQYF; CDR3nt: TGTGCCAGCAGCTCGCCGGGACACTTCACAGATACGCAGTATTTT
j_gene: TRBJ2-1; d_gene: TRBD2; abundance: NA; v_gene: TRBV29-1; CDR3aa: CSVERTSGGNEQFF; CDR3nt: TGCAGCGTTGAAAGGACTAGCGGGGGTAATGAGCAGTTCTTC
j_gene: TRBJ2-3; d_gene: TRBD2; abundance: NA; v_gene: TRBV3-1; CDR3aa: CASSQAIPWGTSGGADTQYF; CDR3nt: TGTGCCAGCAGCCAAGCGATACCGTGGGGGACTAGCGGGGGAGCAGATACGCAGTATTTT
j_gene: TRBJ1-2; d_gene: TRBD1; abundance: NA; v_gene: TRBV29-1; CDR3aa: CSVSDRVDGYTF; CDR3nt: TGCAGCGTTTCGGACAGGGTCGACGGCTACACCTTC
j_gene: TRBJ2-1; d_gene: TRBD2; abundance: NA; v_gene: TRBV7-2; CDR3aa: CASSLTGTSNNEQFF; CDR3nt: TGTGCCAGCAGCTTAACCGGGACTAGCAACAATGAGCAGTTCTTC
j_gene: TRBJ2-3; d_gene: NA; abundance: NA; v_gene: TRBV29-1; CDR3aa: CSVGWKTDTQYF; CDR3nt: TGCAGCGTAGGGTGGAAGACAGATACGCAGTATTTT
j_gene: TRBJ1-3; d_gene: NA; abundance: NA; v_gene: TRBV30; CDR3aa: CAWRGRPNSGNTIYF; CDR3nt: TGTGCCTGGAGGGGACGGCCCAACTCTGGAAACACCATATATTTT
j_gene: TRBJ1-6; d_gene: NA; abundance: NA; v_gene: TRBV7-9; CDR3aa: CASSPSEASPLHF; CDR3nt: TGTGCCAGCAGCCCCTCAGAGGCTTCACCCCTCCACTTT
j_gene: TRBJ2-7; d_gene: TRBD1; abundance: NA; v_gene: TRBV7-3; CDR3aa: CASSLKGTGNHEQYF; CDR3nt: TGTGCCAGCAGCTTAAAGGGGACAGGTAACCACGAGCAGTACTTC
j_gene: TRBJ2-1; d_gene: TRBD2; abundance: NA; v_gene: TRBV14; CDR3aa: CASSQLPGLAGGRGEQFF; CDR3nt: TGTGCCAGCAGCCAGCTACCCGGGCTAGCGGGGGGCCGGGGTGAGCAGTTCTTC